This TCR beta chain was profiled in a study of cytomegalovirus exposure and HLA in healthy donors. Study as a whole: Across about 400 genotyped donors, roughly 80% landed in the Caucasian-associated ancestry cluster. Study-wide points: For most subjects, TCR beta sequences were reported to predict HLA-A and HLA-B alleles with accuracy.

The PCR contained 60 Vbeta and 13 Jbeta primers. Assay used: immunoSEQ multiplex PCR; TCRdb lists only in-frame clones, some missing. This table has 100,000 or so clones, 65% to 85% appearing once. A word on this clone: What it binds is not known.

V lost 5 bases, J lost 9 bases, and 17 bases stayed unmatched. This CDR3 region has 17 residues. Germline V gives CDR1 SEHNR, CDR2 FQNEAQ (reference sequence). The source material was PBMCs. The origin of this receptor is a man between 18 and 35 years old in good health and CMV-seronegative. The chain has TRBV7-9 and TRBJ2-3; 10 bases are a match to TRBD1. The CDR3 sequence: CASSPDGGTGDPITQYF. In DNA, the CDR3 is TGTGCCAGCAGCCCGGATGGGGGGACAGGGGACCCTATAACGCAGTATTTT.